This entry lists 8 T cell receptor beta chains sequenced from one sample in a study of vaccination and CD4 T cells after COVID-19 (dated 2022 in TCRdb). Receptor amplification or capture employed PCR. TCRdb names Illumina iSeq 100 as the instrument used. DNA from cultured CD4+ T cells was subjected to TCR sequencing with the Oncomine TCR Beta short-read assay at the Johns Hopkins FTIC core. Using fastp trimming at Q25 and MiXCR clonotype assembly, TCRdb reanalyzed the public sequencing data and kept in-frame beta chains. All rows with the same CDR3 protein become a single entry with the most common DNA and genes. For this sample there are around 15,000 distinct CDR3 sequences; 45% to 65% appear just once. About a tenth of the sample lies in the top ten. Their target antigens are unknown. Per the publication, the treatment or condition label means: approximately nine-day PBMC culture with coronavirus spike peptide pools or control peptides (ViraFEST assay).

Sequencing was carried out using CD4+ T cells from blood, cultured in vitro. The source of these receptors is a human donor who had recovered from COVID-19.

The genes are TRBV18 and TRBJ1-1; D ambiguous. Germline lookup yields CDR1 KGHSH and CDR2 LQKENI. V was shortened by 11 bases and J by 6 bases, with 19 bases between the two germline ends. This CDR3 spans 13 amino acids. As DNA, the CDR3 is TGTGCCGCCGCTCTGAAGATGGACGCTGAAGCTTTCTTT. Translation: CAAALKMDAEAFF. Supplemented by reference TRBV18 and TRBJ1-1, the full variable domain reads NAGVMQNPRHLVRRRGQEARLRCSPMKGHSHVYWYRQLPEEGLKFMVYLQKENIIDESGMPKERFSAEFPKEGPSILRIQQVVRGDSAAYFCAAALKMDAEAFFGQGTRLTVV.

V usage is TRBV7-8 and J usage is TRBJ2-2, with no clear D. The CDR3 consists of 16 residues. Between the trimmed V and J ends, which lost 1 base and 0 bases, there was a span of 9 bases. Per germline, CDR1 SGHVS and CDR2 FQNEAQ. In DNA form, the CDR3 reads TGTGCCAGCAGCTTAGACTGGACCCCGAACACCGGGGAGCTGTTTTTT. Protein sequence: CASSLDWTPNTGELFF.

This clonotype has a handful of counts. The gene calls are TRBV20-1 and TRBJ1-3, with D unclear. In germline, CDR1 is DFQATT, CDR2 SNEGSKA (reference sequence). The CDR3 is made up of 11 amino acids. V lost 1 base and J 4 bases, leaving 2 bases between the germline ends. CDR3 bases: TGCAGTGCTAGAGGGGGAAACACCATATATTTT. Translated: CSARGGNTIYF.

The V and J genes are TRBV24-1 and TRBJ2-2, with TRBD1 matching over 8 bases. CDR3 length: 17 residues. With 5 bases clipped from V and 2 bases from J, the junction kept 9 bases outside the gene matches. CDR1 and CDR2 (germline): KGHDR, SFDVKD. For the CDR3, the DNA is TGTGCCACCAGTGGCCTTCTTGGACAGGGAAACACCGGGGAGCTGTTTTTT. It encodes CATSGLLGQGNTGELFF.

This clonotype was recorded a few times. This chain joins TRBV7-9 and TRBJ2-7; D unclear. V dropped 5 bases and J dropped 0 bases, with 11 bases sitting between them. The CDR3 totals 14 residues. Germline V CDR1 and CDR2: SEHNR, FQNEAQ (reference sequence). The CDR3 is CASSEAPSSYEQYF. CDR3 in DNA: TGTGCCAGCAGCGAAGCTCCTAGCTCCTACGAGCAGTACTTC.

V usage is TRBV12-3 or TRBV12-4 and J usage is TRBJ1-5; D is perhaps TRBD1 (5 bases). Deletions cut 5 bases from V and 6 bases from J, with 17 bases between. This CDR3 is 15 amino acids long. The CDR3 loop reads CASSPTAAGGQPQHF. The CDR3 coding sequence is TGTGCCAGCAGTCCAACAGCTGCCGGGGGTCAGCCCCAGCATTTT.

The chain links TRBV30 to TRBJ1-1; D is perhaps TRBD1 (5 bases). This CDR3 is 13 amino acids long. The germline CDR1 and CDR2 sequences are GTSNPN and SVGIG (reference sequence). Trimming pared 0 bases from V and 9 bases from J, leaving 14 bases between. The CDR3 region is CAWSVGGTPQAFF. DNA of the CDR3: TGTGCCTGGAGTGTGGGGGGGACCCCCCAAGCTTTCTTT.

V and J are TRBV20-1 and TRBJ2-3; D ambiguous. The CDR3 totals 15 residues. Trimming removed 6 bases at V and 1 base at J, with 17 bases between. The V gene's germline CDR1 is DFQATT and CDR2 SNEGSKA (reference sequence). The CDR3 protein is CSALLLVGGTDTQYF. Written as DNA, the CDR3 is TGCAGTGCCCTCCTCCTGGTCGGAGGCACAGATACGCAGTATTTT.